The clone carrying this T cell receptor beta chain was observed at least ten times. The antigen is unknown. The data belong to a study of T cells after yellow fever vaccination. Germline trimming cut 5 bases from V and 2 bases from J; bases unmatched to any gene: 3. CDR3 length equals 16 residues. Germline lookup yields CDR1 KGHDR and CDR2 SFDVKD. TCRdb itself ran the 5' RACE reads through MiXCR, one entry per CDR3 protein. The profile shows 250,000 to 350,000 distinct CDR3 sequences, around 4.4% of them singletons. Study conclusions and caveats: At around 96% for CD4 and approximately 88% for CD8, most primary-vaccination clones showed up again after the booster. A minor fraction of clonotypes spanned both CD4 and CD8 compartments. By day 5 rather than day 15, the secondary response had peaked, though it was weaker.

This chain uses TRBV24-1 with TRBJ2-6, with 9 bases fitting TRBD1. This clonotype originated in a man aged 18-30 years who received the YFV17D yellow fever vaccine. Source: PBMCs, taken 15 days after the yellow fever booster vaccination. CDR3 bases: TGTGCCACCAGTGTGGACAGGGGAACTGGGGCCAACGTCCTGACTTTC. Translating it yields CATSVDRGTGANVLTF.